This T cell receptor (beta chain) comes out of a study of tumor-infiltrating lymphocytes in primary liver carcinoma. From germline, CDR1 is MNHEY and CDR2 SVGAGI. The CDR3 has 14 amino acids. Trimming removed 6 bases from V and 3 bases from J, with 11 bases in between. Scientists recovered RNA and DNA together from roughly 20-30 mg of unsorted bulk tissue. The authors made TCR beta cDNA from roughly 480 ng total RNA with a constant-region primer. ARM-PCR, slightly modified, supplied the TCR beta libraries through three nested multiplex PCR rounds. TRBV1-TRBV30 forward primers paired with a C-beta reverse primer were used in the first two PCR rounds, which ran approximately 11 cycles each. TCRdb passed the multiplex PCR reads through MiXCR, listing each CDR3 protein once. The sample has approximately 37,000 distinct CDR3 sequences; roughly 80% are singletons. Relative to its sample, this clonotype is medium-sized.

Sequencing was carried out using liver tumor tissue from sampling region 4. Subset here: tumor region T4, right-lateral pole. V and J are TRBV6-5 and TRBJ2-2, with D possibly being TRBD1 (5 bases). This clonotype was sampled from a man in his forties or fifties with primary liver carcinoma and hepatitis B virus infection. The CDR3 coding sequence is TGTGCCAGCAGACCAGACAGTTACACCGGGGAGCTGTTTTTT. Protein product: CASRPDSYTGELFF.